These T cell receptor beta chains were read from a single sample in a study of T cell responses to AZD1222 COVID-19 vaccine. TCRdb's copy holds only in-frame clones and misses some; the assay was immunoSEQ multiplex PCR. The sample holds around 50,000 clones, about 88% seen once. The sequenced sample was peripheral blood, obtained on day 0 of AZD1222 vaccination. The source of these receptors is an adult in good health. Each CDR3 is given with its conserved first and last residue. The order of the fields is V gene, D gene, clone size, J gene, CDR3 protein, CDR3 DNA. A D gene is named only where the DNA matches it firmly. Only part of the rows carry a size: once, few, many, or a class if the clone is expanded.

TRBV4-3	-	-	TRBJ1-4	CASSIRTHATNEKLFF	TGCGCCAGCAGCATCCGGACACATGCAACTAATGAAAAACTGTTTTTT
TRBV21-1	-	-	TRBJ2-5	CASSKEQREQETQYF	TGTGCCAGCAGCAAAGAACAGCGGGAACAAGAGACCCAGTACTTC
TRBV7-9	TRBD1	once	TRBJ1-1	CASRDYRGRAFF	TGTGCCAGCAGAGACTACAGGGGGCGAGCTTTCTTT
TRBV7-6	-	-	TRBJ2-5	CASSLAGGSGKETQYF	TGTGCCAGCAGCTTAGCGGGGGGTAGCGGAAAAGAGACCCAGTACTTC
TRBV12-5	-	-	TRBJ1-5	CARLGDRGGTINQPQHF	TGTGCAAGATTAGGTGACCGGGGGGGGACGATCAATCAGCCCCAGCATTTT
TRBV6-2/TRBV6-3	TRBD1	once	TRBJ1-5	CASSYGQAVSNQPQHF	TGTGCCAGCAGTTATGGACAGGCAGTGAGCAATCAGCCCCAGCATTTT
TRBV7-8	-	-	TRBJ2-2	CASSLRQPTNTGELFF	TGTGCCAGCAGCTTGCGACAACCGACGAACACCGGGGAGCTGTTTTTT
TRBV30	-	once	TRBJ2-7	CAWSGGGYEQYF	TGTGCCTGGAGTGGAGGGGGCTACGAGCAGTACTTC
TRBV3-1/TRBV3-2	-	-	TRBJ1-1	CASSHIKFKGGRKGTEAFF	TGTGCCAGCAGCCACATAAAATTCAAGGGGGGGAGAAAAGGGACTGAAGCTTTCTTT
TRBV19	-	-	TRBJ1-1	CASSERDRGTEAFF	TGTGCCAGTAGCGAACGGGACCGTGGAACTGAAGCTTTCTTT
TRBV10-3	-	-	TRBJ1-6	CAISEPGQFSSPLHF	TGTGCCATCAGTGAGCCGGGACAATTTTCTTCACCCCTCCACTTT
TRBV27	-	few	TRBJ2-2	CASSHLQGRTGELFF	TGTGCCAGCAGCCACCTTCAGGGAAGAACCGGGGAGCTGTTTTTT
TRBV19	TRBD1	-	TRBJ1-2	CASSSGTGLYGYTF	TGTGCCAGTAGTAGCGGGACAGGGCTCTATGGCTACACCTTC
TRBV5-1	-	-	TRBJ2-1	CASSPGQRYNEQFF	TGCGCCAGCAGCCCCGGACAACGCTACAATGAGCAGTTCTTC
TRBV4-2	-	once	TRBJ1-6	CASSQVRSTNNSPLHF	TGTGCCAGCAGCCAAGTTAGGAGCACCAATAATTCACCCCTCCACTTT
TRBV14	-	-	TRBJ1-6	CASSPPGQYNSPLHF	TGTGCCAGCAGCCCCCCGGGGCAGTATAATTCACCCCTCCACTTT
TRBV18	TRBD1	-	TRBJ2-7	CASSPDRAGYEQYF	TGTGCCAGCTCACCCGACAGGGCGGGCTACGAGCAGTACTTC
TRBV19	-	-	TRBJ1-5	CASTLRGVNQPQHF	TGTGCCAGTACCCTCCGGGGGGTTAATCAGCCCCAGCATTTT
TRBV7-9	-	-	TRBJ1-5	CASSPWGEGIQPQHF	TGTGCCAGCAGCCCCTGGGGGGAAGGGATTCAGCCCCAGCATTTT
TRBV14	-	-	TRBJ1-2	CASSQPGYDYGYTF	TGTGCCAGCAGCCAACCAGGGTATGACTATGGCTACACCTTC
TRBV5-4	TRBD1	-	TRBJ2-5	CASSWARGTGDQETQYF	TGTGCCAGCAGCTGGGCTCGTGGGACAGGAGACCAAGAGACCCAGTACTTC
TRBV6-5	TRBD1	-	TRBJ2-3	CASRPNDRVTDTQYF	TGTGCCAGCAGACCCAACGACAGGGTCACAGATACGCAGTATTTT
TRBV19	-	-	TRBJ2-2	CASSIVGLLRELFF	TGTGCCAGTAGTATAGTAGGGCTCCTAAGGGAGCTGTTTTTT